The 10 T cell receptor beta chains below come from one sample, sequenced in a study of blood T cell repertoires in COVID-19. Assay: immunoSEQ multiplex PCR; the TCRdb copy retains only in-frame clones and omits some. This table has 230,000 or so clones, 75% to 85% appearing once. The sample comprised peripheral blood. All receptors come from a woman in her thirties or forties who had recovered from COVID-19.

This chain connects TRBV6-2 or TRBV6-3 to TRBJ1-6, with D possibly being TRBD1 (5 bases). This CDR3 has 18 amino acids. V lost 2 bases to trimming and J lost 6 bases, with 20 bases between them. Germline V gene lookup returns CDR1 MNHEY and CDR2 SVGEGT. The CDR3, as DNA: TGTGCCAGCAGTTACACAGAGGGGAGGCCAGCCGGTAATTCACCCCTCCACTTT. This encodes CASSYTEGRPAGNSPLHF.

The J gene is TRBJ1-3, the V gene TRBV6-5; no clear D. Germline loops: CDR1 MNHEY, CDR2 SVGAGI. V was shortened by 8 bases and J by 0 bases, with 11 bases between the two germline ends. CDR3 length: 14 amino acids. The CDR3 region is CASVFSDSGNTIYF. For the CDR3, the DNA is TGTGCCAGCGTTTTCAGCGACTCTGGAAACACCATATATTTT.

CDR3: CASSSGGFGNSPLHF. The CDR3 region has the DNA TGTGCCAGCAGCTCAGGGGGATTTGGTAATTCACCCCTCCACTTT. This sequence joins TRBV7-8 and TRBJ1-6, with TRBD1 identical over 7 bases. There are 15 residues in the CDR3. Looked up from germline, CDR1 is SGHVS and CDR2 is FQNEAQ. V trimming: 4 bases; J trimming: 6 bases; junction bases outside the gene matches: 6.

The chain carries TRBV28 and TRBJ2-5; tentative D call: TRBD2 (5 bases). This CDR3 comprises 12 residues. Germline values: CDR1 MDHEN, CDR2 SYDVKM. The V end lost 8 bases, the J end lost 2 bases, and 9 bases lay between the germline ends. The CDR3 reads CASGRGQETQYF. The CDR3 DNA follows: TGTGCCAGCGGCAGAGGGCAAGAGACCCAGTACTTC.

The chain employs TRBV28 and TRBJ2-5; possibly TRBD2 for D (5 bases). CDR3 length: 15 residues. Germline CDR1 and CDR2: MDHEN and SYDVKM. V gave up 6 bases and J gave up 3 bases, with 17 bases separating them. For the CDR3, the DNA is TGTGCCAGCAGCCCGCCGGAGGTGGGGAAAGAGACCCAGTACTTC. Residues: CASSPPEVGKETQYF.

This chain uses TRBV7-2 with TRBJ2-7, with TRBD1 as a possible D gene (6 bases). The ends were cut back, 3 bases at V and 4 bases at J, with 16 bases in the middle. Germline CDR1 reads SGHTA; CDR2 reads FQGNSA. This CDR3 spans 15 amino acids. In nucleotides, the CDR3 is TGTGCCAGCAGCTTGACGGACAGTCAGGTATACGAGCAGTACTTC. Amino acid sequence: CASSLTDSQVYEQYF.

The V and J genes are TRBV3-1 (or the pseudogene TRBV3-2) and TRBJ2-3; 11 bases agree with TRBD2. The V gene end was trimmed by 4 bases and the J gene end by 5 bases; junction bases not matched to a gene: 2. CDR1 is LGHDT and CDR2 is YNNKEL in the germline V gene (reference sequence). The CDR3 has 14 amino acids. The DNA of the CDR3 is TGTGCCAGCAGCCGCCTAGCGGGGGGAGATACGCAGTATTTT. It codes for CASSRLAGGDTQYF.

This chain joins TRBV12-3 or TRBV12-4 and TRBJ1-2; D gene uncertain. This CDR3 is 13 amino acids long. Trimming shortened V by 3 bases and J by 10 bases, and 15 bases separated the two germline ends. CDR3 sequence (DNA): TGTGCCAGCAGTTTCTCGGGTGGGCGGGTCTACACCTTC. Translated, it gives CASSFSGGRVYTF.

V gene TRBV5-4 combines with J gene TRBJ2-7, with TRBD1 matching 7 bases. Losses at the gene ends were 5 bases for V and 5 bases for J; bases not matched to a gene: 10. The CDR3 consists of 14 residues. Looked up from germline, CDR1 is SGHNT and CDR2 is YYREEE (reference sequence). This chain's CDR3 is CASSEGQRVDEQYF. CDR3 nucleotides: TGTGCCAGCAGTGAGGGACAGAGGGTGGACGAGCAGTACTTC.

This chain connects TRBV12-3 or TRBV12-4 to TRBJ2-7, with a tentative D call TRBD1 (5 bases). Deletions cut 6 bases from V and 3 bases from J, with 12 bases between. The CDR3 runs to 13 residues. The CDR3 sequence: CASSYDRFYEQYF. CDR3 bases: TGTGCCAGCAGCTACGACAGATTCTACGAGCAGTACTTC.